The clone carrying this T cell receptor beta chain showed up just once. The germline V gene has CDR1 MNHEY and CDR2 SMNVEV (reference sequence). The CDR3 runs to 15 residues. V lost 4 bases and J 1 base, leaving 12 bases between the germline ends. This entry belongs to a study of control samples from healthy donors and cancer patients. Measured with immunoSEQ multiplex PCR; TCRdb has only the in-frame clones, and not every one. The sample consists of around 230,000 clones, roughly 94% of them appearing once. This receptor was obtained from a man in his fifties in good health. Sequencing used blood. V usage is TRBV27 and J usage is TRBJ2-3; the D is unclear. The CDR3 sequence: CASSWNAEGTDTQYF. The CDR3 DNA reads TGTGCCAGCAGTTGGAACGCAGAGGGCACAGATACGCAGTATTTT.